Below, one TCR beta chain is given with its context. It has no known antigen specificity. Per-base quality was not reported, and no clone a single base away is much larger than it. Receptor libraries were prepared by the immunoSEQ multiplex PCR assay. The original pipeline was this. A statistical classification framework was developed to diagnose cytomegalovirus status using the catalog of TCR beta chain sequences. TCRdb obtained this table from immuneACCESS and retained in-frame rearrangements with V and J assigned. These tables miss some clones; where compared with another copy, unresolved V genes account for less than half of the shortfall, and the remainder is unexplained. V, J and clone size are taken as reported in that table, and D and trimming were inferred from the DNA itself. For this sample there are a few hundred thousand clones; 90% appear just once. The top ten clones comprise just over 3% of the sample.

CDR1 and CDR2 are drawn from the germline V gene (reference sequence): SEHNR, FQNEAQ. Spanning cysteine to phenylalanine, the CDR3 consists of 14 amino acids. Only the CDR3 region is kept as DNA, spanning 42 bases read in frame from base 1. Relative to germline, V is 0 bases shorter and J is 8 bases shorter, with 13 bases between their ends. The data are from a study of cytomegalovirus exposure and HLA in healthy donors (dated by TCRdb to 2017 to 2019). A note on the overall study: A later analysis indicated that the 130 or so validation repertoires were generated on the platform also employed for the 650 to 850 repertoires of the first cohort. The study aimed to test whether signatures of past pathogen exposure could be identified by cataloging public T cell receptors. A separate validation cohort of more than 100 different subjects was used in addition to the approximately 670-subject first cohort. High-throughput TCR immunosequencing, statistical association of individual TCRs with disease status, and machine learning were combined to predict cytomegalovirus infection status. General conclusions and limits of the study: Subsequent analysis determined that TCRs grouped into clusters in the first cohort also showed a tendency toward co-occurrence across the roughly 110 validation repertoires, and 85% to 95% of cluster scores exceeded 0. The validation cohort had no HLA typing available for a later analysis, so co-occurrence within that cohort was assessed over all 120 or so repertoires. The study listed 164 TCR beta chains as associated with cytomegalovirus. While some public TCRs were present in many individuals, most TCR sequences turned up only very rarely across donors. The classifier was reported to diagnose cytomegalovirus status with high specificity and sensitivity in both the original and validation cohorts. In vitro tests confirmed that a few of the cytomegalovirus-associated TCR beta chains recognize cytomegalovirus antigens. The authors suggested that the approach could potentially be generalized to other disease states and immunological phenotypes.

The donors belonged to the validation cohort of around 110 subjects, which was separate from the roughly 680-subject first cohort. This clonotype was sampled from a woman aged 30 to 39 in good health and CMV-seronegative. The chain was built from TRBV7-9 and TRBJ1-2; the D gene cannot be named for sure. Material: PBMCs. Here is the DNA: TGTGCCAGCAGCTTAGCGTTAGGCCATTGGGGCTACACCTTC. It specifies CASSLALGHWGYTF.